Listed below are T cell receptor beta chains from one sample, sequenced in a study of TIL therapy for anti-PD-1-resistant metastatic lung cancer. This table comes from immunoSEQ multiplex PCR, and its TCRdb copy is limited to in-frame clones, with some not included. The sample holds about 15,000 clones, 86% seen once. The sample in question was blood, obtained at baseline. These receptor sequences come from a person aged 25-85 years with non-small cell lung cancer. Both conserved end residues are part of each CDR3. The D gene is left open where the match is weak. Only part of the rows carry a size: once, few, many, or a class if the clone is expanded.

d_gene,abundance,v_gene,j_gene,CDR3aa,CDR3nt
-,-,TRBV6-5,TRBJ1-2,CASSTTGNYGYTF,TGTGCCAGCAGCACCACAGGGAACTATGGCTACACCTTC
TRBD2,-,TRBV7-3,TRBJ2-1,CASSPGLAGGRWFF,TGTGCCAGCAGCCCCGGACTAGCGGGAGGGCGTTGGTTCTTC
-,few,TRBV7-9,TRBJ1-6,CASSLDTGNSPLHF,TGTGCCAGCAGCTTAGACACAGGGAATTCACCCCTCCACTTT
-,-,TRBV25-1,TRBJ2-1,CASSDLFGGSGQFF,TGTGCCAGCAGTGATTTATTTGGGGGATCGGGGCAGTTCTTC
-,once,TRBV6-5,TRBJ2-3,CASNRGDPEDTQYF,TGTGCCAGCAACCGAGGGGACCCCGAAGATACGCAGTATTTT
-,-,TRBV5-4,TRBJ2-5,CASSQGRREETQYF,TGTGCCAGCAGTCAGGGACGGAGGGAAGAGACCCAGTACTTC
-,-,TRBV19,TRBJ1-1,CATGRGLSTEAFF,TGTGCCACGGGACGCGGGTTGAGCACTGAAGCTTTCTTT
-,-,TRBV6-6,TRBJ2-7,CASRATPNALKQYF,TGTGCCAGCAGAGCAACCCCTAACGCCCTCAAGCAGTACTTC
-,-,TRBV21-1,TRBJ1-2,CASSKGEEDRDSHTF,TGTGCCAGCAGCAAAGGGGAGGAGGACAGGGATTCTCACACCTTC
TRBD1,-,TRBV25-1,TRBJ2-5,CASSRLRDRGIEETQYF,TGTGCCAGCAGTCGATTAAGGGACAGGGGAATCGAGGAGACCCAGTACTTC
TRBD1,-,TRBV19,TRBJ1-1,CASSTGQGFTEAFF,TGTGCCAGTAGTACGGGACAGGGGTTCACTGAAGCTTTCTTT
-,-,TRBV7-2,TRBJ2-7,CASSAQLLAGDEQYF,TGTGCCAGCAGCGCCCAATTGCTCGCCGGGGACGAGCAGTACTTC
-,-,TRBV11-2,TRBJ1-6,CASSSWALPGALHF,TGTGCCAGCAGCTCCTGGGCCCTGCCGGGGGCCCTCCACTTT
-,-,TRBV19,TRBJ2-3,CASSKVGSTDTQYF,TGTGCCAGTAGTAAGGTGGGCAGCACAGATACGCAGTATTTT
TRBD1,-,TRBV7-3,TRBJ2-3,CASSKAWTGDTDTQYF,TGTGCCAGCAGCAAAGCCTGGACAGGGGACACAGATACGCAGTATTTT
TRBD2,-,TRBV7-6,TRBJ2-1,CASSLGLAGAQNEQFF,TGTGCCAGCAGTTTGGGTCTAGCGGGAGCTCAGAATGAGCAGTTCTTC
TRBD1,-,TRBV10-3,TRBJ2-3,CAISQGGQGIGDTQYF,TGTGCCATCAGTCAGGGGGGACAGGGAATTGGTGATACGCAGTATTTT
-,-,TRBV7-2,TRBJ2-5,CASSSTPGGGGTQYF,TGTGCCAGCAGCTCAACCCCAGGAGGGGGGGGGACCCAGTACTTC
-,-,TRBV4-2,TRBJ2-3,CASSQDWRPSGGDTQYF,TGTGCCAGCAGCCAAGATTGGCGGCCTTCCGGGGGAGATACGCAGTATTTT
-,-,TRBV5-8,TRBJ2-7,CASSLGQHRTEQYF,TGTGCCAGCAGCTTGGGGCAACACCGGACGGAGCAGTACTTC
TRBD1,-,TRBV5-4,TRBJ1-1,CASSLPGQGANTEAFF,TGTGCCAGCAGCCTACCGGGACAGGGGGCGAACACTGAAGCTTTCTTT
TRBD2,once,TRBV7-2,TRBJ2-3,CALRPAGVTTDTQYF,TGTGCCCTGCGCCCGGCGGGAGTAACCACAGATACGCAGTATTTT
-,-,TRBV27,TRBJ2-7,CASSSSYEQYF,TGTGCCAGCAGTTCGAGCTACGAGCAGTACTTC
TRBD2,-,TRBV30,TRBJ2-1,CAWSTSGSRIRSYNEQFF,TGTGCCTGGAGTACGAGCGGGAGTAGGATTAGGTCCTACAATGAGCAGTTCTTC
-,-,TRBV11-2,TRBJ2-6,CASSFRSGANVLTF,TGTGCCAGCAGCTTCAGGTCTGGGGCCAACGTCCTGACTTTC
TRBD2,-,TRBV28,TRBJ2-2,CASSSAGGRTGELFF,TGTGCCAGCAGTAGTGCGGGGGGCCGCACCGGGGAGCTGTTTTTT
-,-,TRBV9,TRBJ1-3,CASSVELLRSSGNTIYF,TGTGCCAGCAGCGTAGAGCTACTTAGGAGCTCTGGAAACACCATATATTTT